This entry lists 30 T cell receptor beta chains sequenced from one sample in a study of CD8 T cell repertoires and HIV-1 epitope variants. Sequencing used immunoSEQ multiplex PCR; TCRdb keeps in-frame clones, though not all of them. The profile shows some 4,900 clones, about 67% of them singletons. For these receptors, no antigen is known. Sample: cultured CD8+ T cells derived from PBMCs. These receptors originate from a male donor with HIV.

The chain combines TRBV6-6 with TRBJ2-1; TRBD2 agrees at 7 bases. V lost 6 bases, J lost 8 bases, and 10 bases stayed unmatched. CDR3 length: 14 residues. The germline V gene has CDR1 MNHNY and CDR2 SVGAGI (reference sequence). The CDR3 here is CASSLWTAGDEQFF. DNA for the CDR3: TGTGCCAGCAGCCTCTGGACGGCGGGGGATGAGCAGTTCTTC.

V gene TRBV16 combines with J gene TRBJ1-6; D remains unclear. The germline V gene encodes CDR1 KGHSY and CDR2 FQNENV. Trimming took 0 bases from V and 3 from J, leaving 12 bases between them. This CDR3 contains 17 residues. The CDR3 nucleotides read TGTGCCAGCAGCCAATCTGTATCTTCCGTCTATAATTCACCCCTCCACTTT. It specifies CASSQSVSSVYNSPLHF. Filled out from reference TRBV16 and TRBJ1-6, the complete variable domain reads GEEVAQTPKHLVRGEGQKAKLYCAPIKGHSYVFWYQQVLKNEFKFLISFQNENVFDETGMPKERFSAKCLPNSPCSLEIQATKLEDSAVYFCASSQSVSSVYNSPLHFGNGTRLTVT.

This clone was seen a handful of times. This chain connects TRBV7-8 to TRBJ1-4; tentatively, D is TRBD1 (6 bases). The V end lost 1 base, the J end lost 3 bases, and 12 bases lay between the germline ends. This CDR3 comprises 16 residues. Germline V gene data show CDR1 as SGHVS and CDR2 as FQNEAQ. This CDR3 is CASSLGGTRPNEKLFF. The CDR3 DNA reads TGTGCCAGCAGCTTAGGGGGGACACGACCTAATGAAAAACTGTTTTTT.

This clone was recorded once. The rearrangement links TRBV11-2 to TRBJ2-6; no clear D. The CDR3 is made up of 17 amino acids. Germline lookup yields CDR1 SGHAT and CDR2 FQNNGV. V lost 1 base to trimming and J lost 2 bases, with 12 bases between them. The DNA for the CDR3 is TGTGCCAGCAGCTTAGGATGGTCGTCGGCTGGGGCCAACGTCCTGACTTTC. This translates into CASSLGWSSAGANVLTF. Drawing the rest from reference TRBV11-2 and TRBJ2-6, the complete variable domain is EAGVAQSPRYKIIEKRQSVAFWCNPISGHATLYWYQQILGQGPKLLIQFQNNGVVDDSQLPKDRFSAERLKGVDSTLKIQPAKLEDSAVYLCASSLGWSSAGANVLTFGAGSRLTVL.

The V gene is TRBV5-4, the J gene TRBJ1-1; D is unclear. CDR3 length equals 16 residues. V lost 0 bases and J lost 1, with 13 bases in between. Looked up from germline, CDR1 is SGHNT and CDR2 is YYREEE (reference sequence). This chain's CDR3 is CASSLAFKGPNTEAFF. In nucleotides, the CDR3 is TGTGCCAGCAGCTTGGCCTTTAAAGGGCCGAACACTGAAGCTTTCTTT.

This clone came up a few times. This chain uses TRBV21-1 with TRBJ2-7; the D call TRBD1 from the table was never checked on the DNA. TRBV21-1 represents a pseudogene. The CDR3 length is 16 residues. In DNA, the CDR3 is TGTGCCAGCAGCCGAAAAGCCGGGACAGGGGACTACGAGCAGTACTTC. Its protein product is CASSRKAGTGDYEQYF.

Details on this clone: One end of the junction is discordant with germline, which a read error may explain. This sequence joins TRBV7-7 and TRBJ2-1; TRBD2 might be the D (5 bases). Germline-derived CDR1 and CDR2 are SSHAT and FNYEAQ (reference sequence). The CDR3 loop spans 13 amino acids. The CDR3 region has the DNA TGTGCTAGCAGCCTCGGGATGGGCTGGGAGCAGTTCTTC. Its translation: CASSLGMGWEQFF. Drawing the rest from reference TRBV7-7 and TRBJ2-1, the complete variable domain is GAGVSQSPRYKVTKRGQDVTLRCDPISSHATLYWYQQALGQGPEFLTYFNYEAQPDKSGLPSDRFSAERPEGSISTLTIQRTEQRDSAMYRCASSLGMGWEQFFGPGTRLTVL.

In DNA form, the CDR3 reads TGTGCCAGCAGCTCGATGACCGGGACAGGGGGCTACGAGCAGTACTTC. This sequence encodes CASSSMTGTGGYEQYF. The J gene is TRBJ2-7, the V gene TRBV7-2, with 11 bases lining up with TRBD1. Germline V CDR1 and CDR2: SGHTA, FQGNSA. The CDR3 length is 16 residues. Trimming cost V 4 bases and J 3 bases; bases outside gene matches: 8. Based on the CDR3 plus reference TRBV7-2 and TRBJ2-7, the full variable domain is GAGVSQSPSNKVTEKGKDVELRCDPISGHTALYWYRQSLGQGLEFLIYFQGNSAPDKSGLPSDRFSAERTGGSVSTLTIQRTQQEDSAVYLCASSSMTGTGGYEQYFGPGTRLTVT.

CDR3 residues: CASSPISDYYGYTF. CDR3 coding DNA: TGTGCCAGCAGCCCCATTTCGGATTACTATGGCTACACCTTC. This chain joins TRBV28 and TRBJ1-2; the D is unclear. The CDR3 length is 14 residues. The germline CDR1 and CDR2 sequences are MDHEN and SYDVKM. V shed 6 bases and J shed 3 bases, with 14 bases lying between them.

The chain is built from TRBV13 and TRBJ2-1, with TRBD2 matching 10 bases. Per the germline V gene, CDR1 is PRHDT and CDR2 is FYEKMQ (reference sequence). V lost 5 bases and J lost 7; bases outside the gene matches: 11. This CDR3 spans 16 amino acids. CDR3 nucleotides: TGTGCCAGCAGCATCAGCGGGAGGGACATGTTGAATGAGCAGTTCTTC. It is translated as CASSISGRDMLNEQFF.

The table lists this clone with a count of one. This chain connects TRBV5-4 to TRBJ2-3, with 7 nucleotides matching TRBD2. This CDR3 comprises 15 residues. Germline CDR1 and CDR2: SGHNT and YYREEE (reference sequence). Trimming cost V 4 bases and J 0 bases; bases outside gene matches: 5. CDR3 protein: CASSGLAVSTDTQYF. CDR3 DNA sequence: TGTGCCAGCAGCGGCCTAGCGGTTAGCACAGATACGCAGTATTTT.

The chain has TRBV10-3 and TRBJ2-1; D tentatively reads TRBD1 or TRBD2 (5 bases each). This CDR3 contains 16 residues. CDR1 ENHRY and CDR2 SYGVKD come from the germline V gene. Trimming stripped 3 bases from V and 0 bases from J, with 12 bases between. The CDR3 bases are TGTGCCATCAGTGAACCCCAGGGACGCTCCTACAATGAGCAGTTCTTC. As protein: CAISEPQGRSYNEQFF.

CDR3 loop: CASSRDRVPYSNQPQHF. DNA of the CDR3: TGTGCCAGCAGCCGCGACAGGGTGCCCTATAGCAATCAGCCCCAGCATTTT. V usage is TRBV16 and J usage is TRBJ1-5; 7 bases are a match to TRBD1. The CDR3 has 17 residues. Trimming cost V 4 bases and J 0 bases; bases outside gene matches: 9. Germline CDR1 is KGHSY and CDR2 is FQNENV.

The CDR3 DNA reads TGTGCCAGCAGCTCTGCAGGGATTGCAGAGACCCAGTACTTC. It codes for CASSSAGIAETQYF. This sequence joins TRBV5-5 and TRBJ2-5; maybe TRBD1 (5 bases). The V and J ends lost 3 bases and 4 bases respectively, with 13 bases between them. The CDR3 totals 14 residues. Looked up from germline, CDR1 is SGHKS and CDR2 is YYEKEE (reference sequence).

The count of this clone is one. The chain carries TRBV4-1 and TRBJ1-3; D call uncertain. The germline V gene encodes CDR1 MGHRA and CDR2 YSYEKL. V gave up 0 bases and J gave up 5 bases, with 14 bases separating them. The CDR3 is made up of 16 amino acids. The CDR3 nucleotides read TGCGCCAGCAGCCAAGAAGGGTGGGGAACTCGAAACACCATATATTTT. Its translation: CASSQEGWGTRNTIYF.

The chain uses TRBV9 and TRBJ2-7; D may be TRBD1 (6 bases). The CDR3 consists of 13 residues. V gave up 8 bases and J gave up 3 bases, with 15 bases separating them. Germline CDR1 and CDR2: SGDLS and YYNGEE. The CDR3 loop reads CASNLQGGYEQYF. CDR3 in DNA: TGTGCCAGTAACCTACAGGGTGGCTACGAGCAGTACTTC.

In this sample, this clone turned up once. The rearrangement uses TRBV11-2 and TRBJ1-1; D gene ambiguous. Looked up from germline, CDR1 is SGHAT and CDR2 is FQNNGV. This CDR3 comprises 11 residues. Trimming cost V 4 bases and J 5 bases, with 5 bases left between them. In nucleotides, the CDR3 is TGTGCCAGCAGCTCCGGGACTGAAGCTTTCTTT. Translation gives CASSSGTEAFF.

J is TRBJ1-2 and V is TRBV28; 7 bases fit TRBD1. Germline V gene sequence: CDR1 MDHEN, CDR2 SYDVKM. The CDR3 consists of 16 residues. The V gene end was trimmed by 3 bases and the J gene end by 2 bases; junction bases not matched to a gene: 9. The CDR3 nucleotides are TGTGCCAGCAGTTTGCCCCTCCCGACAGGGAACTATGGCTACACCTTC. It is translated as CASSLPLPTGNYGYTF.

The chain combines TRBV7-6 with TRBJ2-7, with 11 bases fitting TRBD1. J gave up 0 bases and V 4 bases, and 2 bases lay outside the gene matches. Germline CDR1 reads SGHVS; CDR2 reads FNYEAQ. CDR3 length: 15 amino acids. The chain's CDR3 is CASSSDRGPSYEQYF. CDR3 nucleotide sequence: TGTGCCAGCAGCTCGGACAGGGGGCCCTCCTACGAGCAGTACTTC.

This clone was detected once. This chain uses TRBV4-2 with TRBJ1-2; D possibly corresponds to TRBD1 (5 bases). In germline, CDR1 is LGHNA, CDR2 YNFKEQ. The germline V and J ends were trimmed by 0 bases and 0 bases, with 11 bases remaining between them. There are 16 residues in the CDR3. In DNA form, the CDR3 reads TGTGCCAGCAGCCAAGATACGGGGGGAACTAACTATGGCTACACCTTC. Its translation is CASSQDTGGTNYGYTF.

This rearrangement joins TRBV6-5 to TRBJ1-4, with 7 bases fitting TRBD1. The ends lost 2 bases at V and 3 bases at J; junction bases unmatched: 3. The CDR3 spans 15 residues. CDR1 is MNHEY and CDR2 is SVGAGI in the germline V gene. CDR3 sequence reads: CASSYVQGANEKLFF. The CDR3 nucleotides are TGTGCCAGCAGTTACGTCCAGGGGGCTAATGAAAAACTGTTTTTT.

The chain couples TRBV19 to TRBJ2-1; D gene unclear. V lost 1 base, J lost 4 bases, and 11 bases lay in between. Germline V CDR1 and CDR2: LNHDA, SQIVND (reference sequence). This CDR3 spans 15 amino acids. DNA of the CDR3: TGTGCCAGTAGTATAGGGTCACTCCTTTACAATGAGCAGTTCTTC. Translating it yields CASSIGSLLYNEQFF.

This clone rates as medium-sized. CDR3 in amino acids: CASSADGYSGNTIYF. The CDR3 DNA follows: TGTGCCAGCAGTGCGGACGGATACTCTGGAAACACCATATATTTT. This chain joins TRBV27 and TRBJ1-3; D is uncertain. The germline V gene encodes CDR1 MNHEY and CDR2 SMNVEV (reference sequence). The CDR3 extends over 15 amino acids. V lost 5 bases and J 0 bases, leaving 11 bases between the germline ends.

This clone was recorded a few times. V and J are TRBV7-8 and TRBJ1-5; perhaps TRBD1 as D (6 bases). The CDR3 covers 20 residues. Germline V gene lookup returns CDR1 SGHVS and CDR2 FQNEAQ. The V end lost 2 bases, the J end lost 1 base, and 24 bases lay between the germline ends. The CDR3 region is CASSLSGLYPITGSNQPQHF. The DNA for the CDR3 is TGTGCCAGCAGCTTATCTGGTCTGTACCCCATTACAGGGAGCAATCAGCCCCAGCATTTT.

The chain recombines TRBV30 with TRBJ1-1, with D perhaps matching TRBD1 (5 bases). This CDR3 has 12 amino acids. Germline V CDR1 and CDR2: GTSNPN, SVGIG (reference sequence). V lost 3 bases to trimming and J lost 6 bases, with 11 bases between them. CDR3 loop: CAWRTDSPEAFF. CDR3 sequence (DNA): TGTGCCTGGAGAACAGACAGTCCTGAAGCTTTCTTT.

This chain connects TRBV5-1 to TRBJ2-2; D is possibly TRBD2 (5 bases). Trimming stripped 10 bases from V and 4 bases from J, with 11 bases between. In germline, CDR1 is SGHRS, CDR2 YFSETQ. This CDR3 comprises 12 residues. The CDR3 nucleotides read TGCGCCGGCGGACTCGGCACCGGGGAGCTGTTTTTT. It specifies CAGGLGTGELFF.

The CDR3 sequence: CASSQGPIPYEQYF. The DNA of the CDR3 is TGTGCCAGCAGCCAAGGTCCCATTCCCTACGAGCAGTACTTC. The V and J genes are TRBV14 and TRBJ2-7; D uncertain. CDR1 is SGHDN, CDR2 FVKESK, per germline. The CDR3 sequence is 14 residues long. V gave up 1 base and J gave up 2 bases, with 9 bases separating them.

CDR3 region: CASSLEVSGIYNEQFF. The CDR3 DNA is TGTGCCAGCAGCTTAGAAGTGTCAGGGATCTACAATGAGCAGTTCTTC. The chain has TRBV7-8 and TRBJ2-1; D perhaps matches TRBD1 (5 bases). The germline gives CDR1 SGHVS, CDR2 FQNEAQ. CDR3 length equals 16 residues. V was cut by 1 base and J by 3 bases, with 13 bases left in between.

The chain uses TRBV19 and TRBJ2-6; a weak D match, TRBD1 (6 bases). The V and J ends lost 0 bases and 1 base respectively, with 7 bases between them. The CDR3 is 16 residues long. Germline CDR1 is LNHDA and CDR2 is SQIVND (reference sequence). CDR3 residues: CASSIDQGSGANVLTF. DNA for the CDR3: TGTGCCAGTAGTATAGATCAGGGGTCTGGGGCCAACGTCCTGACTTTC. The whole variable domain, remainder taken from reference TRBV19 and TRBJ2-6, is DGGITQSPKYLFRKEGQNVTLSCEQNLNHDAMYWYRQDPGQGLRLIYYSQIVNDFQKGDIAEGYSVSREKKESFPLTVTSAQKNPTAFYLCASSIDQGSGANVLTFGAGSRLTVL.

This clone has more than one count but fewer than ten. This rearrangement joins TRBV28 to TRBJ1-1; D may be TRBD1 (5 bases). Germline loops: CDR1 MDHEN, CDR2 SYDVKM. There are 14 residues in the CDR3. V was cut by 4 bases and J by 1 base, with 10 bases left in between. CDR3 sequence reads: CASSWGDGNTEAFF. CDR3 coding DNA: TGTGCCAGCAGTTGGGGGGACGGGAACACTGAAGCTTTCTTT.